This T cell receptor (beta chain) was sequenced in a study of blood T cell repertoires in COVID-19. Across the study: Sources were T cells, B-cell-depleted T cells, or PBMCs; the material itself was cDNA or gDNA.

As originally analysed: By means of reference gene primer amplification, nucleated cell counts were estimated. Sequencing was performed with immunoSEQ multiplex PCR; in TCRdb, only in-frame clones are kept and a portion is missing. Clonal size and the V and J genes are those of that table, whereas D and trimming came from the DNA. Of some 160,000 clones listed, around 87% were seen once; the top ten hold about 6.3%. Participants were aged roughly 18 to 89 years from more than 20 US areas. Membership in each cohort depended on participant-reported clinical history. With 1 base clipped from V and 2 bases from J, the junction kept 5 bases outside the gene matches. CDR3 length: 17 amino acids. Germline assignment: CDR1 SGDLS and CDR2 YYNGEE.

The chain has TRBV9 and TRBJ2-3, with TRBD2 matching 12 bases. The TCR originated in a woman aged 50 to 60 who had recovered from COVID-19. Sequencing was done on a sample of PBMCs or T cells enriched from blood (not recorded which). The CDR3 is CASSVRTSGEPTDTQYF. In nucleotides, the CDR3 is TGTGCCAGCAGCGTACGGACTAGCGGGGAGCCCACAGATACGCAGTATTTT. The whole variable domain, filled in from reference TRBV9 and TRBJ2-3, reads DSGVTQTPKHLITATGQRVTLRCSPRSGDLSVYWYQQSLDQGLQFLIQYYNGEERAKGNILERFSAQQFPDLHSELNLSSLELGDSALYFCASSVRTSGEPTDTQYFGPGTRLTVL.